This passage covers 31 T cell receptor beta chains from one sample sequenced in a study of cytomegalovirus exposure and HLA in healthy donors. Vbeta (60) and Jbeta (13) primers were used in the PCR. TCRdb keeps only in-frame clones here, not all; method: immunoSEQ multiplex PCR. The sample holds tens of thousands of clones, 65% to 75% seen once. The sample was PBMCs. Source of these receptors: a man between 35 and 55 years old in good health and CMV-seropositive.

Only a few counts were recorded for this clone. This CDR3 reads CASSLDVRNTEAFF. The CDR3 DNA is TGTGCCAGCAGCTTAGATGTCAGAAACACTGAAGCTTTCTTT. The chain recombines TRBV7-2 with TRBJ1-1; D is ambiguous. Germline V gene lookup returns CDR1 SGHTA and CDR2 FQGNSA. V dropped 1 base and J dropped 2 bases, with 8 bases sitting between them. This CDR3 has 14 amino acids. The whole variable domain, filled in from reference TRBV7-2 and TRBJ1-1, reads GAGVSQSPSNKVTEKGKDVELRCDPISGHTALYWYRQSLGQGLEFLIYFQGNSAPDKSGLPSDRFSAERTGGSVSTLTIQRTQQEDSAVYLCASSLDVRNTEAFFGQGTRLTVV.

The chain has TRBV6-5 and TRBJ2-1; D uncertain. Trimming left V 0 bases short and J 7 bases short, with 10 bases between. Germline assignment: CDR1 MNHEY and CDR2 SVGAGI. The CDR3 totals 14 residues. CDR3 loop: CASSYSRVENEQFF. CDR3 DNA: TGTGCCAGCAGTTACTCGAGAGTTGAAAATGAGCAGTTCTTC.

The chain employs TRBV4-3 and TRBJ1-2; D is possibly TRBD1 (5 bases). This CDR3 has 16 amino acids. V was trimmed by 1 base and J by 6 bases, leaving 18 bases between them. CDR1 and CDR2 from the germline V gene are LGHNA and YSLEER. CDR3 DNA sequence: TGCGCCAGCAGCCAAGGGCGGGACCCAGGAGGGGATGGCTACACCTTC. This sequence encodes CASSQGRDPGGDGYTF.

Comment on this clone: A far larger clone is one nucleotide away, so this likely arose from a read error. V usage is TRBV2 and J usage is TRBJ2-5, with D maybe TRBD1 (7 bases). Looked up from germline, CDR1 is SNHLY and CDR2 is FYNNEI. The CDR3 contains 17 residues. V gave up 0 bases and J gave up 5 bases, with 19 bases separating them. CDR3 coding DNA: TGTGCCAGCAGTGAAGCACAGCTAGGAGGGGGCGGGGAGACCCAGTACTTC. The encoded protein is CASSEAQLGGGGETQYF. The full variable domain, with the rest looked up from reference TRBV2 and TRBJ2-5, is EPEVTQTPSHQVTQMGQEVILRCVPISNHLYFYWYRQILGQKVEFLVSFYNNEISEKSEIFDDQFSVERPDGSNFTLKIRSTKLEDSAMYFCASSEAQLGGGGETQYFGPGTRLLVL.

V gene TRBV15 combines with J gene TRBJ1-2, with a possible D match to TRBD1 (6 bases). Germline loops: CDR1 LNHNV, CDR2 YYDKDF (reference sequence). V dropped 5 bases and J dropped 5 bases, with 15 bases sitting between them. This CDR3 has 14 amino acids. As DNA, the CDR3 is TGTGCCACCAGCGGAACCGGACAGAAATATGGCTACACCTTC. Protein sequence: CATSGTGQKYGYTF.

The chain carries TRBV30 and TRBJ1-1; D uncertain. Germline lookup yields CDR1 GTSNPN and CDR2 SVGIG (reference sequence). This CDR3 is built from 11 residues. V lost 2 bases, J lost 4 bases, and 5 bases lay in between. In nucleotides, the CDR3 is TGTGCCTGGAGTATAGCCACTGAAGCTTTCTTT. Translating gives CAWSIATEAFF.

The chain joins TRBV30 to TRBJ1-6, with 11 bases identical to TRBD1. CDR1 and CDR2 from the germline V gene are GTSNPN and SVGIG (reference sequence). V was pared by 3 bases and J by 8 bases, with 9 bases of the junction left unmatched. The CDR3 consists of 16 residues. CDR3 region: CAWSGVGQGAYSPLHF. The CDR3 DNA follows: TGTGCCTGGAGCGGAGTCGGACAGGGGGCTTATTCACCCCTCCACTTT.

This chain connects TRBV11-3 to TRBJ1-5, with D possibly being TRBD1 (5 bases). Germline CDR1 SGHNT, CDR2 YENEEA. The CDR3 loop spans 14 amino acids. Deletions cut 5 bases from V and 6 bases from J, with 14 bases between. The CDR3 loop is CASSPRARGQPQHF. CDR3 in DNA: TGTGCCAGCAGCCCAAGGGCTAGGGGTCAGCCCCAGCATTTT.

The chain recombines TRBV11-2 with TRBJ2-5; no reliable D call. The ends were cut back, 4 bases at V and 4 bases at J, with 4 bases in the middle. The CDR3 has 11 residues. Germline V gene lookup returns CDR1 SGHAT and CDR2 FQNNGV. The CDR3 DNA follows: TGTGCCAGCAGCTCTTTAGAGACCCAGTACTTC. Translation: CASSSLETQYF.

The V and J genes are TRBV29-1 and TRBJ1-1, with D possibly being TRBD1 (5 bases). The V and J ends lost 4 bases and 6 bases respectively, with 15 bases between them. CDR3 length: 13 amino acids. Germline V CDR1 and CDR2: SQVTM, ANQGSEA. CDR3 sequence: CSVGANRGSEAFF. The CDR3 nucleotides are TGCAGCGTTGGGGCAAATAGGGGTTCTGAAGCTTTCTTT.

The chain has TRBV5-4 and TRBJ1-1; 11 bases fit TRBD1. With 3 bases clipped from V and 7 bases from J, the junction kept 2 bases outside the gene matches. The CDR3 sequence is 13 residues long. Per the germline V gene, CDR1 is SGHNT and CDR2 is YYREEE (reference sequence). The CDR3 region is CASSWDRGSEAFF. The CDR3 DNA follows: TGTGCCAGCAGCTGGGACAGGGGGAGTGAAGCTTTCTTT.

The V and J genes are TRBV5-1 and TRBJ2-7; 8 bases are shared with TRBD1. Germline CDR1 and CDR2: SGHRS and YFSETQ. J was trimmed by 0 bases and V by 3 bases; bases with no gene match: 5. The CDR3 has 15 residues. The CDR3 is CASSWGQAISYEQYF. Here the CDR3 DNA reads TGCGCCAGCAGCTGGGGACAGGCGATCTCCTACGAGCAGTACTTC.

This clone was observed a handful of times. The CDR3 spells CASSLTGLNRGSSTEAFF. The CDR3 DNA follows: TGTGCCAGCAGCTTAACGGGCTTAAATAGGGGGTCGTCCACTGAAGCTTTCTTT. The chain has TRBV7-3 and TRBJ1-1; possible D gene TRBD1, 6 bases. V lost 0 bases to trimming and J lost 4 bases, with 21 bases between them. There are 18 residues in the CDR3. Germline CDR1 reads SGHTA; CDR2 reads FQGTGA.

This chain joins TRBV11-2 and TRBJ2-2; 8 nucleotides match TRBD1. J was trimmed by 4 bases and V by 5 bases; bases with no gene match: 6. Germline V gene lookup returns CDR1 SGHAT and CDR2 FQNNGV. The CDR3 loop spans 15 amino acids. This CDR3 reads CASSPLGTGTGELFF. Written as DNA, the CDR3 is TGTGCCAGCAGCCCCCTCGGGACAGGCACCGGGGAGCTGTTTTTT. Together with reference TRBV11-2 and TRBJ2-2, the CDR3 gives the full variable domain: EAGVAQSPRYKIIEKRQSVAFWCNPISGHATLYWYQQILGQGPKLLIQFQNNGVVDDSQLPKDRFSAERLKGVDSTLKIQPAKLEDSAVYLCASSPLGTGTGELFFGEGSRLTVL.

The rearrangement uses TRBV2 and TRBJ2-1; D not certain. Germline V CDR1 and CDR2: SNHLY, FYNNEI. V was cut by 8 bases and J by 8 bases, with 7 bases left in between. CDR3 length: 10 amino acids. The CDR3 region has the DNA TGTGCCAGCTTAGAGGATGAGCAGTTCTTC. Its protein is CASLEDEQFF. The whole variable domain, filled in from reference TRBV2 and TRBJ2-1, reads EPEVTQTPSHQVTQMGQEVILRCVPISNHLYFYWYRQILGQKVEFLVSFYNNEISEKSEIFDDQFSVERPDGSNFTLKIRSTKLEDSAMYFCASLEDEQFFGPGTRLTVL.

J is TRBJ1-2 and V is TRBV19; the match to TRBD1 covers 7 bases. Germline V CDR1 and CDR2: LNHDA, SQIVND (reference sequence). The CDR3 has 15 residues. V lost 3 bases to trimming and J lost 8 bases; unmatched junction nucleotides: 12. CDR3 nucleotide sequence: TGTGCCAGTAGTATTACGGACAGGCCCAATTGGGGCTACACCTTC. It is translated as CASSITDRPNWGYTF.

The rearrangement uses TRBV6-5 and TRBJ1-2; 9 bases are shared with TRBD1. This CDR3 is 14 amino acids long. The trim removed 6 bases at V and 5 bases at J, leaving 7 bases unmatched. Germline CDR1 reads MNHEY; CDR2 reads SVGAGI. The CDR3 region has the DNA TGTGCCAGCAGCCGGACAGGGGTTGGGTATGGCTACACCTTC. Translation: CASSRTGVGYGYTF.

Only one count was recorded for this clone. The chain uses TRBV29-1 and TRBJ2-7, with D possibly matching TRBD1 (5 bases). V lost 1 base, J lost 1 base, and 17 bases lay in between. The CDR3 is made up of 16 amino acids. Germline V lookup: CDR1 SQVTM, CDR2 ANQGSEA. In DNA, the CDR3 is TGCAGCGTTGAAGTGTGGCAGGGAATGGCGTCCTACGAGCAGTACTTC. Its translation: CSVEVWQGMASYEQYF.

This clone was seen a handful of times. V is TRBV30 and J is TRBJ1-1; TRBD1 is a possible D gene (6 bases). CDR3 size: 14 residues. Between the trimmed V and J ends, which lost 3 bases and 2 bases, there was a span of 13 bases. The germline CDR1 and CDR2 sequences are GTSNPN and SVGIG (reference sequence). CDR3 DNA: TGTGCCTGGAGGCCTGGGGGCCCTAACACTGAAGCTTTCTTT. It encodes CAWRPGGPNTEAFF.

The chain joins TRBV6-6 to TRBJ1-5, with D perhaps matching TRBD1 (6 bases). The germline CDR1 and CDR2 sequences are MNHNY and SVGAGI (reference sequence). Deletions cut 2 bases from V and 1 base from J, with 12 bases between. The CDR3 loop spans 16 amino acids. CDR3 sequence: CASSYLRQASNQPQHF. In DNA form, the CDR3 reads TGTGCCAGCAGTTACCTCAGACAGGCCAGCAATCAGCCCCAGCATTTT.

CDR3 sequence (DNA): TGCGCCAGCAGCTTGGGACAGACCCAAGAGACCCAGTACTTC. This codes for CASSLGQTQETQYF. V gene TRBV5-1 combines with J gene TRBJ2-5; tentatively, D is TRBD1 (5 bases). Deletions cut 0 bases from V and 1 base from J, with 7 bases between. Germline V gives CDR1 SGHRS, CDR2 YFSETQ. There are 14 residues in the CDR3.

The rearrangement joins TRBV2 to TRBJ2-4; 12 nucleotides match TRBD2. CDR3 length: 15 amino acids. Germline assignment: CDR1 SNHLY and CDR2 FYNNEI. The junction had 6 bases not matched to a gene; V was cut back by 6 bases and J by 6 bases. The CDR3 sequence: CASSRLAGEVNIQYF. The DNA of the CDR3 is TGTGCCAGCAGCCGACTAGCGGGAGAGGTAAACATTCAGTACTTC.

The V and J genes are TRBV11-1 and TRBJ1-1, with a possible D match to TRBD1 (6 bases). There are 15 residues in the CDR3. Germline CDR1 reads SGHAT; CDR2 reads FQDESV (reference sequence). The ends were cut back, 5 bases at V and 1 base at J, with 14 bases in the middle. DNA of the CDR3: TGTGCCAGCAGCCCCCAGGGACACGCGAACACTGAAGCTTTCTTT. Protein: CASSPQGHANTEAFF.

The chain employs TRBV4-1 and TRBJ2-7; 9 bases fit TRBD1. Trimming cost V 1 base and J 3 bases; bases outside gene matches: 7. Per the germline V gene, CDR1 is MGHRA and CDR2 is YSYEKL. CDR3 length: 16 amino acids. The CDR3 sequence is CASSQAQQGASYEQYF. For the CDR3, the DNA is TGCGCCAGCAGCCAAGCACAACAGGGGGCTAGCTACGAGCAGTACTTC.

The chain uses TRBV5-5 and TRBJ2-5, with no clear D. The V end lost 4 bases, the J end lost 5 bases, and 9 bases lay between the germline ends. The CDR3 contains 12 residues. The germline CDR1 and CDR2 sequences are SGHKS and YYEKEE (reference sequence). CDR3 residues: CASSPHLETQYF. The CDR3 nucleotides read TGTGCCAGCAGCCCACACCTTGAGACCCAGTACTTC.

This clone was picked up a small number of times. This chain joins TRBV5-6 and TRBJ1-1; 11 bases are a match to TRBD1. The V gene's germline CDR1 is SGHDT and CDR2 YYEEEE. The CDR3 is 15 residues long. The trim removed 4 bases at V and 4 bases at J, leaving 6 bases unmatched. CDR3 residues: CASSEGQGAATEAFF. The CDR3 DNA follows: TGTGCCAGCAGCGAAGGACAGGGGGCGGCCACTGAAGCTTTCTTT.

V usage is TRBV2 and J usage is TRBJ2-5; 8 nucleotides match TRBD1. The CDR3 runs to 13 residues. In germline, CDR1 is SNHLY, CDR2 FYNNEI. Trimming at V came to 10 bases and at J to 4 bases, leaving 8 bases not matched to a gene. In DNA, the CDR3 is TGTGCCACGATGCAGGGGGCCTTAGAGACCCAGTACTTC. It specifies CATMQGALETQYF.

V is TRBV28 and J is TRBJ1-3; 9 positions agree with TRBD1. J was trimmed by 4 bases and V by 9 bases; bases with no gene match: 7. CDR1 is MDHEN and CDR2 is SYDVKM in the germline V gene. The CDR3 has 14 amino acids. The CDR3 nucleotides read TGTGCCAGTGGGTGGACAGGGGCCGGAAACACCATATATTTT. Translating it yields CASGWTGAGNTIYF. Supplemented by reference TRBV28 and TRBJ1-3, the full variable domain reads DVKVTQSSRYLVKRTGEKVFLECVQDMDHENMFWYRQDPGLGLRLIYFSYDVKMKEKGDIPEGYSVSREKKERFSLILESASTNQTSMYLCASGWTGAGNTIYFGEGSWLTVV.

V usage is TRBV5-6 and J usage is TRBJ1-2; D uncertain. Germline V lookup: CDR1 SGHDT, CDR2 YYEEEE. The CDR3 is made up of 14 amino acids. The germline V and J ends were trimmed by 4 bases and 2 bases, with 12 bases remaining between them. CDR3 in DNA: TGTGCCAGCAGCCTCCTAGACGGGAACTATGGCTACACCTTC. This sequence encodes CASSLLDGNYGYTF.

The chain has TRBV15 and TRBJ1-2; 8 nucleotides agree with TRBD1. From germline, CDR1 is LNHNV and CDR2 YYDKDF (reference sequence). The CDR3 loop spans 15 amino acids. The junction had 2 bases not matched to a gene; V was cut back by 0 bases and J by 2 bases. CDR3 nucleotides: TGTGCCACCAGCAGAGATAACAGGGGGAACTATGGCTACACCTTC. The encoded protein is CATSRDNRGNYGYTF.

This clone was observed a few times. The chain is built from TRBV19 and TRBJ2-3; maybe TRBD2 (6 bases). This CDR3 has 12 residues. Germline V gives CDR1 LNHDA, CDR2 SQIVND (reference sequence). With 6 bases removed from V and 5 bases from J, the gap between germline ends came to 9 bases. CDR3 DNA: TGTGCCAGTAGAGCGGAGGGAGATACGCAGTATTTT. It is translated as CASRAEGDTQYF.